This T cell receptor beta chain emerged from a study of blood T cell repertoires in COVID-19. Authors' analysis steps: Estimation of nucleated cell counts was performed using reference gene primer amplification. TCRdb keeps only in-frame clones here, not all; method: immunoSEQ multiplex PCR. For V, J and clone size, that table is used; D and trimming come from the DNA. The sample shows 250,000 to 350,000 clones, around 88% of them seen only once. After removal of 4 bases from V and 2 bases from J, the junction contained 14 bases not matched to a gene. Looked up from germline, CDR1 is SGHRS and CDR2 is YFSETQ. This CDR3 has 17 amino acids.

The chain is built from TRBV5-1 and TRBJ2-7; 8 nucleotides match TRBD1. The receptor's source is a woman between 50 and 59 years old with acute or convalescent COVID-19. The sequenced sample consisted of peripheral blood. The CDR3 DNA sequence: TGCGCCAGCAGCCGTCGCCCGGGACAGGACCAGCCCTACGAGCAGTACTTC. The encoded protein is CASSRRPGQDQPYEQYF.